One and the same sample provided the 30 T cell receptor beta chains below, sequenced in a study of blood T cell repertoires in COVID-19. Some clones are missing from TCRdb's copy, which holds only in-frame ones; the method was immunoSEQ multiplex PCR. The sample has some 39,000 clones, around 83% seen once. The sequencing input was peripheral blood. The receptors were gathered from a man in his sixties with acute or convalescent COVID-19.

The rearrangement uses TRBV24-1 and TRBJ2-7, with 12 nucleotides matching TRBD1. CDR1 and CDR2 from the germline V gene are KGHDR and SFDVKD. The CDR3 covers 15 residues. V trimming: 9 bases; J trimming: 5 bases; junction bases outside the gene matches: 10. The chain's CDR3 is CATPDLRDRGHEQYF. CDR3 bases: TGTGCCACCCCTGACCTCCGGGACAGGGGGCACGAGCAGTACTTC.

The rearrangement joins TRBV11-2 to TRBJ2-7, with a possible D match to TRBD2 (6 bases). This CDR3 is built from 12 residues. With 4 bases removed from V and 8 bases from J, the gap between germline ends came to 12 bases. In germline, CDR1 is SGHAT, CDR2 FQNNGV. CDR3 sequence: CASSSLEGKQYF. The CDR3 DNA follows: TGTGCCAGCAGCTCCCTGGAGGGCAAGCAGTACTTC.

This clone has a handful of counts. This rearrangement joins TRBV15 to TRBJ2-2; possibly TRBD1 for D (6 bases). V was shortened by 1 base and J by 5 bases, with 11 bases between the two germline ends. Looked up from germline, CDR1 is LNHNV and CDR2 is YYDKDF (reference sequence). This CDR3 is 15 amino acids long. The CDR3 here is CATSRAYTGTGELFF. CDR3 in DNA: TGTGCCACCAGCAGAGCTTACACAGGGACCGGGGAGCTGTTTTTT. Drawing the rest from reference TRBV15 and TRBJ2-2, the complete variable domain is DAMVIQNPRYQVTQFGKPVTLSCSQTLNHNVMYWYQQKSSQAPKLLFHYYDKDFNNEADTPDNFQSRRPNTSFCFLDIRSPGLGDTAMYLCATSRAYTGTGELFFGEGSRLTVL.

The V and J genes are TRBV10-3 and TRBJ1-1; D possibly corresponds to TRBD1 (5 bases). The CDR3 totals 11 residues. Deletions cut 8 bases from V and 1 base from J, with 5 bases between. The germline CDR1 and CDR2 sequences are ENHRY and SYGVKD. The CDR3 loop reads CAIGQNTEAFF. In nucleotides, the CDR3 is TGTGCCATCGGACAGAACACTGAAGCTTTCTTT.

With respect to this clone: Other DNA sequences in this specimen translate into the identical CDR3. This chain connects TRBV7-2 to TRBJ1-1; 7 bases fit TRBD1. CDR1 and CDR2 from the germline V gene are SGHTA and FQGNSA. V shed 3 bases and J 0 bases; nucleotides not matched to a gene: 1. CDR3 size: 14 residues. The CDR3 DNA is TGTGCCAGCAGCTTTCAGGGGGTGAACACTGAAGCTTTCTTT. This sequence encodes CASSFQGVNTEAFF.

The CDR3 DNA is TGTGCCAGCTCACCACCGATGGGACAGGGGCCCTACGAGCAGTACTTC. It is translated as CASSPPMGQGPYEQYF. The rearrangement links TRBV18 to TRBJ2-7; 10 nucleotides agree with TRBD1. Trimming at V came to 0 bases and at J to 2 bases, leaving 4 bases not matched to a gene. Germline loops: CDR1 KGHSH, CDR2 LQKENI. The CDR3 covers 16 residues.

This chain uses TRBV7-6 with TRBJ2-2; TRBD1 is a possible D gene (6 bases). This CDR3 is built from 16 residues. The V end was cut by 5 bases, the J end by 4 bases, with 17 bases between. Per the germline V gene, CDR1 is SGHVS and CDR2 is FNYEAQ. CDR3 in DNA: TGTGCCAGCAGCCCAAGGGACACGCTAACCACCGGGGAGCTGTTTTTT. This encodes CASSPRDTLTTGELFF.

V gene TRBV7-8 combines with J gene TRBJ1-4; 10 nucleotides agree with TRBD1. V was clipped by 5 bases and J by 7 bases; unmatched bases: 7. CDR1 and CDR2 (germline): SGHVS, FQNEAQ. The CDR3 has 15 amino acids. CDR3 DNA: TGTGCCAGCAGCCTCCCGTGGACAGGGGGTGAAAAACTGTTTTTT. It translates to CASSLPWTGGEKLFF.

The chain combines TRBV19 with TRBJ2-1; 8 bases are a match to TRBD2. Germline assignment: CDR1 LNHDA and CDR2 SQIVND (reference sequence). The V and J ends lost 4 bases and 0 bases, in that order; junction bases with no gene match: 2. This CDR3 contains 15 residues. The CDR3 nucleotides are TGTGCCAGTAGTAGCGGGGGGAGCTCCTACAATGAGCAGTTCTTC. This sequence encodes CASSSGGSSYNEQFF. The entire variable domain, with the rest obtained from reference TRBV19 and TRBJ2-1, is as follows: DGGITQSPKYLFRKEGQNVTLSCEQNLNHDAMYWYRQDPGQGLRLIYYSQIVNDFQKGDIAEGYSVSREKKESFPLTVTSAQKNPTAFYLCASSSGGSSYNEQFFGPGTRLTVL.

The rearrangement links TRBV19 to TRBJ2-2, with D uncertain. The CDR3 contains 13 residues. With 5 bases removed from V and 12 bases from J, the gap between germline ends came to 16 bases. Germline-derived CDR1 and CDR2 are LNHDA and SQIVND (reference sequence). The CDR3 nucleotides read TGTGCCAGTAGTCCCAGACTCAGAGAGAAGCTGTTTTTT. It is translated as CASSPRLREKLFF.

The chain combines TRBV19 with TRBJ2-1, with TRBD1 as a possible D gene (6 bases). CDR1 and CDR2 (germline): LNHDA, SQIVND (reference sequence). The CDR3 sequence is 12 residues long. V lost 4 bases to trimming and J lost 7 bases, with 8 bases between them. CDR3 nucleotides: TGTGCCAGTAGTAGACAGGTAAATGAGCAGTTCTTC. This codes for CASSRQVNEQFF.

This clone was found a few times. The chain links TRBV19 to TRBJ1-6, with D unresolved. Germline loops: CDR1 LNHDA, CDR2 SQIVND (reference sequence). The CDR3 length is 15 residues. The V end was cut by 7 bases, the J end by 6 bases, with 16 bases between. CDR3 DNA sequence: TGTGCCAGTACCCCCGATGCACTATTTAATTCACCCCTCCACTTT. Amino acid sequence: CASTPDALFNSPLHF.

The rearrangement uses TRBV6-1 and TRBJ2-1, with 8 bases fitting TRBD1. Losses at the gene ends were 3 bases for V and 4 bases for J; bases not matched to a gene: 2. Germline loops: CDR1 MNHNS, CDR2 SASEGT. The CDR3 loop spans 14 amino acids. CDR3 DNA sequence: TGTGCCAGCAGTGAGGACAGGGTTTACAATGAGCAGTTCTTC. This codes for CASSEDRVYNEQFF.

The table lists this clone with a count of one. The V gene is TRBV5-4, the J gene TRBJ2-2; TRBD1 aligns across 7 bases. CDR3 length equals 16 residues. Looked up from germline, CDR1 is SGHNT and CDR2 is YYREEE (reference sequence). Unmatched junction bases numbered 6, after V lost 4 bases and J lost 0 bases. CDR3 sequence: CASSPPGQSNTGELFF. The CDR3 DNA follows: TGTGCCAGCAGCCCACCGGGACAGTCGAACACCGGGGAGCTGTTTTTT.

A remark on this clone: The same CDR3 arises from other DNA sequences in this sample as well. This chain joins TRBV19 and TRBJ2-2, with a possible D match to TRBD2 (6 bases). Trimming took off 3 bases at V and 1 base at J, with 6 bases between the two ends. CDR3 size: 14 residues. Germline CDR1 LNHDA, CDR2 SQIVND (reference sequence). CDR3 DNA: TGTGCCAGTAGTATGCGGGAGAACACCGGGGAGCTGTTTTTT. This codes for CASSMRENTGELFF.

This rearrangement joins TRBV2 to TRBJ2-3; D might be TRBD2 (5 bases). V dropped 8 bases and J dropped 8 bases, with 20 bases sitting between them. CDR1 is SNHLY and CDR2 is FYNNEI in the germline V gene. The CDR3 is made up of 14 amino acids. CDR3 in amino acids: CASAVDDSVGTQYF. CDR3 in DNA: TGTGCCAGCGCTGTCGATGATAGCGTGGGTACGCAGTATTTT.

This clone was picked up one time. The chain employs TRBV12-3 or TRBV12-4 and TRBJ1-2; possible D gene TRBD1, 6 bases. This CDR3 contains 13 residues. Trimming removed 6 bases at V and 6 bases at J, with 14 bases between. In nucleotides, the CDR3 is TGTGCCAGCAGGCTCACAGGGAGCCATGGCTACACCTTC. The encoded protein is CASRLTGSHGYTF.

The rearrangement links TRBV5-1 to TRBJ1-2, with TRBD1 matching 7 bases. CDR1 and CDR2 from the germline V gene are SGHRS and YFSETQ. CDR3 length equals 13 residues. V shed 5 bases and J 3 bases; nucleotides not matched to a gene: 4. The CDR3 DNA sequence: TGCGCCAGCAGGAAAGGGACAGACTATGGCTACACCTTC. Translated, it gives CASRKGTDYGYTF.

V and J are TRBV29-1 and TRBJ2-7, with D possibly TRBD2 on 6 matching bases. CDR3 length equals 12 residues. V shed 7 bases and J shed 2 bases, with 12 bases lying between them. Germline V gene data show CDR1 as SQVTM and CDR2 as ANQGSEA. CDR3 protein: CSASGSPYEQYF. The CDR3 coding sequence is TGCAGCGCCTCCGGGAGCCCCTACGAGCAGTACTTC.

This clone was counted once. The chain uses TRBV10-3 and TRBJ2-1; weak D call: TRBD2 (7 bases). V was pared by 0 bases and J by 4 bases, with 13 bases between. CDR3 size: 16 residues. Per germline, CDR1 ENHRY and CDR2 SYGVKD. The CDR3 nucleotides are TGTGCCATCAGTGAGTCGAAGGGGGGGTTGTACAATGAGCAGTTCTTC. This sequence encodes CAISESKGGLYNEQFF.

The chain has TRBV5-4 and TRBJ1-2, with D possibly matching TRBD1 (5 bases). Germline loops: CDR1 SGHNT, CDR2 YYREEE (reference sequence). V was trimmed by 4 bases and J by 8 bases, leaving 12 bases between them. The CDR3 runs 12 residues. The chain's CDR3 is CASSADSRGYTF. The DNA of the CDR3 is TGTGCCAGCAGCGCCGACAGTCGAGGCTACACCTTC.

This clone was seen only a few times. J is TRBJ2-1 and V is TRBV20-1, with D tentatively TRBD1 (5 bases). The V end was cut by 5 bases, the J end by 15 bases, with 14 bases between. Germline V gene lookup returns CDR1 DFQATT and CDR2 SNEGSKA (reference sequence). This CDR3 contains 10 residues. The CDR3 DNA is TGCAGTGCTGGGGCCAGGGTTCGGTTCTTC. The encoded protein is CSAGARVRFF.

This chain uses TRBV7-2 with TRBJ1-4; TRBD1 is a possible D gene (5 bases). The CDR3 is 16 residues long. The germline gives CDR1 SGHTA, CDR2 FQGNSA. Between the trimmed V and J ends, which lost 4 bases and 7 bases, there was a span of 19 bases. Written as DNA, the CDR3 is TGTGCCAGCAGCTCTTGGAGCGGTTACGGGGGTGAAAAACTGTTTTTT. Translated: CASSSWSGYGGEKLFF.

The chain combines TRBV2 with TRBJ2-3, with TRBD2 matching 14 bases. CDR3 length: 21 amino acids. The germline gives CDR1 SNHLY, CDR2 FYNNEI. The junction had 14 bases not matched to a gene; V was cut back by 1 base and J by 2 bases. This CDR3 reads CASSEGFGLAGGRSLTDTQYF. The DNA for the CDR3 is TGTGCCAGCAGTGAAGGGTTTGGACTAGCGGGGGGCCGGTCCCTCACAGATACGCAGTATTTT. Filled out from reference TRBV2 and TRBJ2-3, the complete variable domain reads EPEVTQTPSHQVTQMGQEVILRCVPISNHLYFYWYRQILGQKVEFLVSFYNNEISEKSEIFDDQFSVERPDGSNFTLKIRSTKLEDSAMYFCASSEGFGLAGGRSLTDTQYFGPGTRLTVL.

The chain is built from TRBV5-1 and TRBJ2-7; the match to TRBD1 covers 7 bases. CDR1 and CDR2 from the germline V gene are SGHRS and YFSETQ. This CDR3 spans 13 amino acids. The ends lost 3 bases at V and 4 bases at J; junction bases unmatched: 4. The CDR3 sequence is CASSWDSRYEQYF. CDR3 nucleotides: TGCGCCAGCAGCTGGGACAGCAGGTACGAGCAGTACTTC.

The table lists this clone with a few counts. This rearrangement joins TRBV6-5 to TRBJ2-5; 7 positions match TRBD2. The J segment lost 5 bases and the V segment lost 7 bases, leaving 7 bases of the junction unmatched. CDR1 is MNHEY, CDR2 SVGAGI, per germline. CDR3 length: 13 residues. The DNA for the CDR3 is TGTGCCAGCACCCGGTGGGAGGGGGAGACCCAGTACTTC. This encodes CASTRWEGETQYF.

This chain joins TRBV19 and TRBJ2-1, with D maybe TRBD2 (6 bases). Germline CDR1 and CDR2: LNHDA and SQIVND (reference sequence). V shed 4 bases and J shed 4 bases, with 14 bases lying between them. The CDR3 contains 15 residues. This chain's CDR3 is CASSRRGEEYNEQFF. The CDR3 nucleotides are TGTGCCAGTAGTAGAAGAGGGGAGGAATACAATGAGCAGTTCTTC.

This chain connects TRBV9 to TRBJ2-7; 9 bases agree with TRBD2. This CDR3 has 15 amino acids. J lost 1 base, V lost 2 bases, and 4 bases had no gene match. Germline V gene data show CDR1 as SGDLS and CDR2 as YYNGEE. CDR3 in DNA: TGTGCCAGCAGCGTGAGTAGCGGGAGTTCCTACGAGCAGTACTTC. Protein product: CASSVSSGSSYEQYF.

The table lists this clone with a count of one. The CDR3 is CASSLSWTGHAEAFF. The CDR3 DNA is TGTGCCAGCAGCTTGTCCTGGACAGGGCATGCTGAAGCTTTCTTT. The chain uses TRBV5-4 and TRBJ1-1; TRBD1 aligns across 8 bases. CDR3 length equals 15 residues. Trimming cost V 1 base and J 6 bases; bases outside gene matches: 8. Germline loops: CDR1 SGHNT, CDR2 YYREEE (reference sequence).

The chain recombines TRBV7-8 with TRBJ2-3, with 11 bases aligning to TRBD2. This CDR3 comprises 15 residues. Germline CDR1 reads SGHVS; CDR2 reads FQNEAQ. V lost 8 bases, J lost 1 base, and 5 bases stayed unmatched. The CDR3, as DNA: TGTGCCAGCTGTATAGCGGGGGGGCGCACAGATACGCAGTATTTT. Residues: CASCIAGGRTDTQYF.